This entry describes one T cell receptor beta chain. The source of the sample is a study of blood T cell repertoires in COVID-19. Study summary: The United States, Italy and Spain provided the acute and convalescent COVID-19 samples. From T cells, B-cell-depleted T cells, or PBMCs came the material, which was cDNA or gDNA.

V was shortened by 0 bases and J by 5 bases, with 5 bases between the two germline ends. This CDR3 region has 13 residues. CDR1 is SGHNT, CDR2 YYREEE, per germline (reference sequence). In the original workflow: Reference gene primer amplification gave estimated nucleated cell counts. Libraries were prepared by immunoSEQ multiplex PCR; TCRdb keeps only in-frame clonotypes and omits some of them. Clone size and the V and J calls come from that table; the DNA yielded D and trimming. The sample has approximately 140,000 clones; roughly 83% are singletons. The genes are TRBV5-4 and TRBJ2-2; perhaps TRBD1 as D (5 bases). The receptor's source is a man between 60 and 75 years old with acute or convalescent COVID-19. The sample was peripheral blood. For the CDR3, the DNA is TGTGCCAGCAGCTTGGAGGGGACCGGGGAGCTGTTTTTT. Translated, it gives CASSLEGTGELFF.